This T cell receptor (beta chain) was sequenced for a study of T-cell memory formation after mild COVID-19. Germline lookup yields CDR1 SGHTA and CDR2 FQGNSA. Trimming removed 3 bases from V and 6 bases from J, with 12 bases in between. The CDR3 is 13 residues long. TCRdb reprocessed the 5' RACE reads via MiXCR and lists one record per CDR3 protein. The table shows over 300,000 distinct CDR3 sequences, with roughly 20% occurring only once. V is TRBV7-2 and J is TRBJ2-7, with D possibly being TRBD1 or TRBD2 (5 bases each). The clonotype comes from a man aged 18 to 30 who had mild COVID-19 (a few samples of this study predate the infection). Cell type and time point are not known. What was sequenced was PBMCs or a T cell subset sorted from them (not recorded which). In DNA form, the CDR3 reads TGTGCCAGCAGCTTTTCTAGGGACCTCGAGCAGTACTTC. It specifies CASSFSRDLEQYF.